The 4 T cell receptor beta chains below were found in one sample sequenced in a study of T cell responses to AZD1222 COVID-19 vaccine. Here immunoSEQ multiplex PCR was the method, and the copy in TCRdb shows in-frame clones only, minus some. The sample has 140,000 to 150,000 clones, 85% to 95% seen once. Sequenced material: peripheral blood, taken after recovery from COVID-19. The receptors shown here come from an adult who had recovered from COVID-19.

The chain uses TRBV28 and TRBJ1-1, with D uncertain. The CDR3 length is 15 residues. Trimming removed 2 bases at V and 1 base at J, with 11 bases between. The germline gives CDR1 MDHEN, CDR2 SYDVKM. The CDR3 DNA sequence: TGTGCCAGCAGTTTAAGAGGACTGACGAACACTGAAGCTTTCTTT. Its translation is CASSLRGLTNTEAFF.

The chain is built from TRBV27 and TRBJ1-6; 7 positions match TRBD1. The CDR3 spans 17 residues. The junction had 17 bases not matched to a gene; V was cut back by 6 bases and J by 9 bases. The V gene's germline CDR1 is MNHEY and CDR2 SMNVEV (reference sequence). The CDR3 coding sequence is TGTGCCAGCAGACCTCTGCCTGGGGACAGCTTAGGTTCACCCCTCCACTTT. It translates to CASRPLPGDSLGSPLHF.

This clone was observed at least ten times. V gene TRBV2 combines with J gene TRBJ2-7, with 9 nucleotides matching TRBD1. J gave up 2 bases and V 6 bases, and 8 bases lay outside the gene matches. This CDR3 region has 15 residues. Germline CDR1 reads SNHLY; CDR2 reads FYNNEI. CDR3 nucleotide sequence: TGTGCCAGCAGCGTTGGGACAGGGAAGACCTACGAGCAGTACTTC. Translated: CASSVGTGKTYEQYF.

The chain has TRBV30 and TRBJ1-1; TRBD1 might be the D (6 bases). The V gene's germline CDR1 is GTSNPN and CDR2 SVGIG (reference sequence). The CDR3 extends over 13 amino acids. V dropped 3 bases and J dropped 3 bases, with 11 bases sitting between them. As DNA, the CDR3 is TGTGCCTGGAGCAGGGGTGGGGACACTGAAGCTTTCTTT. It translates to CAWSRGGDTEAFF.